The 26 T cell receptor beta chains presented below share a single source sample, sequenced in a study of cytomegalovirus exposure and HLA in healthy donors. The PCR contained 60 Vbeta and 13 Jbeta primers. Sequencing used immunoSEQ multiplex PCR; TCRdb keeps in-frame clones, though not all of them. The top ten hold 4% to 5% of the sample, which has approximately 140,000 clones, about 86% seen once. The sequenced sample was PBMCs. All receptors derive from a middle-aged man in good health and CMV-seropositive.

This clone was detected a few times. The rearrangement joins TRBV6-5 to TRBJ2-3; D not resolved. The CDR3 consists of 12 residues. V dropped 4 bases and J dropped 0 bases, with 2 bases sitting between them. The germline V gene encodes CDR1 MNHEY and CDR2 SVGAGI. CDR3 region: CASSSSTDTQYF. The CDR3 region has the DNA TGTGCCAGCAGTTCTAGCACAGATACGCAGTATTTT.

The rearrangement links TRBV27 to TRBJ2-5; the D gene is possibly TRBD2 (5 bases). The germline gives CDR1 MNHEY, CDR2 SMNVEV (reference sequence). The ends were cut back, 2 bases at V and 5 bases at J, with 9 bases in the middle. CDR3 length equals 13 residues. The CDR3 protein is CASSLRERETQYF. For the CDR3, the DNA is TGTGCCAGCAGTTTAAGGGAGCGGGAGACCCAGTACTTC.

This chain joins TRBV2 and TRBJ2-7; a weak D match, TRBD2 (5 bases). The V and J ends lost 5 bases and 4 bases respectively, with 9 bases between them. CDR1 and CDR2 (germline): SNHLY, FYNNEI. This CDR3 is 12 amino acids long. CDR3 in amino acids: CASSWTDYEQYF. CDR3 in DNA: TGTGCCAGCAGTTGGACTGATTACGAGCAGTACTTC.

The V and J genes are TRBV7-2 and TRBJ2-5, with D maybe TRBD2 (6 bases). Germline V CDR1 and CDR2: SGHTA, FQGNSA. V was shortened by 4 bases and J by 3 bases, with 15 bases between the two germline ends. There are 15 residues in the CDR3. The CDR3 DNA follows: TGTGCCAGCAGCTCCCGTGGGAGGTTTGAAGAGACCCAGTACTTC. This codes for CASSSRGRFEETQYF.

The genes are TRBV29-1 and TRBJ2-5, with D perhaps matching TRBD2 (6 bases). The end of the DNA is better explained by TRBJ2-7, so the J call may be wrong. CDR1 and CDR2 from the germline V gene are SQVTM and ANQGSEA. The CDR3 runs 14 residues. CDR3 DNA sequence: TGCAGCGTATCGCCGCCGGGACTGGCCTACGAGCAGTACTTC. Its protein is CSVSPPGLAYEQYF.

The V call is TRBV2, the J call TRBJ1-5, with TRBD1 as a possible D gene (5 bases). Trimming took off 5 bases at V and 4 bases at J, with 15 bases between the two ends. Germline assignment: CDR1 SNHLY and CDR2 FYNNEI. The CDR3 loop spans 15 amino acids. CDR3 nucleotide sequence: TGTGCCAGCAGTATACGGGACTACAGTAATCAGCCCCAGCATTTT. Translated: CASSIRDYSNQPQHF.

About this clone: The germline gene is not matched at one end of the junction; a read error may be the cause. The chain recombines TRBV7-9 with TRBJ1-2, with 10 nucleotides matching TRBD1. The CDR3 has 16 amino acids. CDR1 and CDR2 (germline): SEHNR, FQNEAQ (reference sequence). The CDR3 is CSSSRRQGAGDYGYTF. DNA for the CDR3: TGTTCCAGCAGCCGCCGACAGGGGGCTGGTGACTATGGCTACACCTTC.

This clone was observed a single time. V is TRBV7-9 and J is TRBJ1-2, with D possibly matching TRBD1 (6 bases). The CDR3 is 14 residues long. CDR1 and CDR2 (germline): SEHNR, FQNEAQ (reference sequence). V lost 5 bases and J lost 4, with 14 bases in between. Here the CDR3 reads CASSTAGEGYGYTF. The CDR3 nucleotides are TGTGCCAGCAGCACCGCAGGGGAGGGCTATGGCTACACCTTC.

J is TRBJ1-5 and V is TRBV9; D is uncertain. The CDR3 length is 15 residues. The V end was cut by 4 bases, the J end by 3 bases, with 14 bases between. Germline assignment: CDR1 SGDLS and CDR2 YYNGEE. The CDR3 loop reads CASSLQGGINQPQHF. The CDR3 bases are TGTGCCAGCAGCCTACAAGGAGGGATCAATCAGCCCCAGCATTTT.

V and J are TRBV5-1 and TRBJ1-2, with a possible D match to TRBD1 (6 bases). Germline V lookup: CDR1 SGHRS, CDR2 YFSETQ. The length of the CDR3 is 14 residues. The V and J ends lost 3 bases and 4 bases respectively, with 13 bases between them. The CDR3 DNA reads TGCGCCAGCAGCTCAACAGGGCCCACCTATGGCTACACCTTC. Translating gives CASSSTGPTYGYTF.

The chain combines TRBV19 with TRBJ2-7; D is undetermined. CDR1 is LNHDA, CDR2 SQIVND, per germline (reference sequence). Trimming took 1 base from V and 6 from J, leaving 10 bases between them. The CDR3 runs 13 residues. CDR3 loop: CASSIGPRSEQYF. As DNA, the CDR3 is TGTGCCAGTAGTATAGGTCCGCGGTCCGAGCAGTACTTC. The full variable domain, with the rest looked up from reference TRBV19 and TRBJ2-7, is DGGITQSPKYLFRKEGQNVTLSCEQNLNHDAMYWYRQDPGQGLRLIYYSQIVNDFQKGDIAEGYSVSREKKESFPLTVTSAQKNPTAFYLCASSIGPRSEQYFGPGTRLTVT.

The CDR3 loop reads CTSSPLLAGGYEQYF. The CDR3 DNA reads as TGCACCAGCAGCCCGCTACTAGCGGGAGGCTACGAGCAGTACTTC. The rearrangement uses TRBV1 and TRBJ2-7; the table's D call, TRBD2, has no DNA check behind it. TRBV1 is described as a pseudogene. This CDR3 region has 15 residues.

The CDR3 loop reads CASSLATSGGIYEQYF. The CDR3 coding sequence is TGCGCCAGCAGCTTGGCCACTAGCGGGGGAATCTACGAGCAGTACTTC. The chain combines TRBV5-1 with TRBJ2-7, with TRBD2 identical over 11 bases. Germline values: CDR1 SGHRS, CDR2 YFSETQ. The J segment lost 3 bases and the V segment lost 0 bases, leaving 5 bases of the junction unmatched. The CDR3 covers 16 residues.

The table lists this clone with a few counts. CDR3 amino acids: CASSRRGQGYQVWPLHF. DNA of the CDR3: TGTGCCAGCAGCCGACGAGGACAGGGGTACCAGGTGTGGCCCCTCCACTTT. This chain joins TRBV5-5 and TRBJ1-6; 9 bases match TRBD1. The junction had 18 bases not matched to a gene; V was cut back by 4 bases and J by 13 bases. CDR1 and CDR2 (germline): SGHKS, YYEKEE (reference sequence). The CDR3 has 17 amino acids.

This chain links TRBV6-1 with TRBJ2-1; TRBD2 matches 8 bases. CDR1 is MNHNS, CDR2 SASEGT, per germline. The CDR3 loop spans 15 amino acids. V shed 2 bases and J 7 bases; nucleotides not matched to a gene: 7. For the CDR3, the DNA is TGTGCCAGCAGTGAAAGAGCGGGAGTAGGAAATGAGCAGTTCTTC. It is translated as CASSERAGVGNEQFF.

The chain has TRBV5-5 and TRBJ2-3; unclear D gene. The germline V gene encodes CDR1 SGHKS and CDR2 YYEKEE (reference sequence). The CDR3 extends over 13 amino acids. Trimming removed 6 bases from V and 5 bases from J, with 13 bases in between. CDR3 residues: CASTDLTVDTQYF. The DNA for the CDR3 is TGTGCCAGCACCGACCTCACAGTAGATACGCAGTATTTT.

The chain joins TRBV29-1 to TRBJ2-7; TRBD2 might be the D (5 bases). Germline V CDR1 and CDR2: SQVTM, ANQGSEA. CDR3 length: 11 amino acids. Deletions cut 7 bases from V and 2 bases from J, with 9 bases between. The CDR3 bases are TGCAGCGGGACTTTCCCCTACGAGCAGTACTTC. Its translation is CSGTFPYEQYF.

As for this clone: This CDR3 is also generated by other DNA sequences in the sample. The chain joins TRBV18 to TRBJ1-5; 10 positions agree with TRBD1. The V gene's germline CDR1 is KGHSH and CDR2 LQKENI. The CDR3 contains 14 residues. After removal of 3 bases from V and 4 bases from J, the junction contained 0 bases not matched to a gene. This chain's CDR3 is CASSPGQGNQPQHF. The CDR3 nucleotides read TGTGCCAGCTCACCGGGACAGGGGAATCAGCCCCAGCATTTT.

This chain uses TRBV11-3 with TRBJ2-3; TRBD1 aligns across 8 bases. Germline values: CDR1 SGHNT, CDR2 YENEEA. The ends lost 4 bases at V and 2 bases at J; junction bases unmatched: 8. The CDR3 is 16 residues long. The CDR3 DNA reads TGTGCCAGCAGCTCCGGTGGGGGACAGGTCACAGATACGCAGTATTTT. Translated: CASSSGGGQVTDTQYF.

CDR3 sequence reads: CASSLVGRKETQYF. The DNA of the CDR3 is TGTGCCAGCAGCCTCGTCGGCAGGAAAGAGACCCAGTACTTC. The chain carries TRBV27 and TRBJ2-5; the D is unclear. CDR1 MNHEY and CDR2 SMNVEV come from the germline V gene (reference sequence). Between the trimmed V and J ends, which lost 6 bases and 3 bases, there was a span of 14 bases. The CDR3 is made up of 14 amino acids.

The gene calls are TRBV19 and TRBJ2-1; D is uncertain. V was pared by 3 bases and J by 8 bases, with 11 bases between. The germline gives CDR1 LNHDA, CDR2 SQIVND (reference sequence). The CDR3 is 13 residues long. For the CDR3, the DNA is TGTGCCAGTAGTATCACCAGGTTCCATGAGCAGTTCTTC. It encodes CASSITRFHEQFF.

V and J are TRBV2 and TRBJ2-1; no clear D. The germline gives CDR1 SNHLY, CDR2 FYNNEI. The CDR3 spans 11 residues. Trimming left V 6 bases short and J 4 bases short, with 4 bases between. The CDR3 nucleotides are TGTGCCAGCAGCTCGTACAATGAGCAGTTCTTC. Translation: CASSSYNEQFF.

V gene TRBV13 combines with J gene TRBJ2-2; 7 nucleotides match TRBD1. This CDR3 region has 15 residues. V dropped 4 bases and J dropped 6; count of bases not matched to a gene: 8. Looked up from germline, CDR1 is PRHDT and CDR2 is FYEKMQ (reference sequence). This CDR3 reads CASSYKTGTAGELFF. The CDR3, as DNA: TGTGCCAGCAGCTATAAAACCGGGACAGCCGGGGAGCTGTTTTTT.

This chain uses TRBV30 with TRBJ2-7; D gene uncertain. CDR1 is GTSNPN, CDR2 SVGIG, per germline (reference sequence). CDR3 length: 12 amino acids. V dropped 3 bases and J dropped 4 bases, with 10 bases sitting between them. CDR3 in DNA: TGTGCCTGGAGCCCCACGCGGTACGAGCAGTACTTC. Translated: CAWSPTRYEQYF. Filled out from reference TRBV30 and TRBJ2-7, the complete variable domain reads SQTIHQWPATLVQPVGSPLSLECTVEGTSNPNLYWYRQAAGRGLQLLFYSVGIGQISSEVPQNLSASRPQDRQFILSSKKLLLSDSGFYLCAWSPTRYEQYFGPGTRLTVT.

The chain couples TRBV28 to TRBJ2-2; 8 bases agree with TRBD1. The germline V gene encodes CDR1 MDHEN and CDR2 SYDVKM. The junction had 9 bases not matched to a gene; V was cut back by 5 bases and J by 4 bases. CDR3 length: 16 amino acids. CDR3 DNA sequence: TGTGCCAGCAGTCAGGGACAGGTCCTTTCCACCGGGGAGCTGTTTTTT. Translation gives CASSQGQVLSTGELFF.

This clone was seen a single time. The chain links TRBV7-3 to TRBJ1-1, with D perhaps TRBD1 (6 bases). Trimming stripped 1 base from V and 5 bases from J, with 17 bases between. Germline-derived CDR1 and CDR2 are SGHTA and FQGTGA. The CDR3 is made up of 16 amino acids. The CDR3 loop is CASSLSSGHSFTEAFF. CDR3 nucleotide sequence: TGTGCCAGCAGCTTAAGTTCGGGACACTCCTTTACTGAAGCTTTCTTT. The full variable domain, in which reference TRBV7-3 and TRBJ1-1 provide the parts outside the CDR3, is GAGVSQTPSNKVTEKGKYVELRCDPISGHTALYWYRQSLGQGPEFLIYFQGTGAADDSGLPNDRFFAVRPEGSVSTLKIQRTERGDSAVYLCASSLSSGHSFTEAFFGQGTRLTVV.